Presented here are 25 T cell receptor beta chains from one specimen sequenced in a study of immune evolution from preneoplasia to lung adenocarcinoma. Profiling relied on immunoSEQ multiplex PCR, and the TCRdb table lists in-frame clones only, not all of them. Of roughly 5,000 clones in the sample, 70% to 90% were seen once. Sequencing was carried out using FFPE minimally invasive lung adenocarcinoma tissue. The receptors here all came from a person between 60 and 80 years old with lung adenocarcinoma.

The genes are TRBV9 and TRBJ1-2, with D possibly matching TRBD1 (5 bases). Germline values: CDR1 SGDLS, CDR2 YYNGEE. V lost 3 bases and J 5 bases, leaving 8 bases between the germline ends. The CDR3 sequence is 12 residues long. DNA for the CDR3: TGTGCCAGCAGCGCTCGGGGGTATGGCTACACCTTC. Translation gives CASSARGYGYTF.

The chain is built from TRBV7-9 and TRBJ1-5; D remains unclear. CDR1 SEHNR and CDR2 FQNEAQ come from the germline V gene (reference sequence). This CDR3 has 14 amino acids. The V and J ends lost 1 base and 0 bases respectively, with 4 bases between them. CDR3 protein: CASSLDSSNQPQHF. CDR3 nucleotide sequence: TGTGCCAGCAGCTTAGACAGTAGCAATCAGCCCCAGCATTTT.

The J gene is TRBJ1-6, the V gene TRBV9, with 10 bases lining up with TRBD1. The CDR3 covers 14 residues. V lost 4 bases and J lost 8; bases outside the gene matches: 3. From germline, CDR1 is SGDLS and CDR2 YYNGEE. Written as DNA, the CDR3 is TGTGCCAGCAGCACGGGACAGGGGTATTCACCCCTCCACTTT. It codes for CASSTGQGYSPLHF.

Notes on this clone: The DNA is left out, because the CDR3 cannot be placed on it with certainty; the CDR3 is given as TCRdb lists it. CDR3 residues: CASSFAGGIGKSYNSPLHF. This chain links TRBV7-2 with TRBJ1-6. The germline V gene encodes CDR1 SGHTA and CDR2 FQGNSA. The CDR3 is made up of 19 amino acids, end residues included.

The chain uses TRBV11-3 and TRBJ2-5; maybe TRBD1 (6 bases). Trimming removed 2 bases at V and 5 bases at J, with 15 bases between. This CDR3 contains 15 residues. The germline V gene has CDR1 SGHNT and CDR2 YENEEA. This CDR3 reads CASSLPLGQAETQYF. CDR3 DNA: TGTGCCAGCAGCTTACCATTGGGACAAGCGGAGACCCAGTACTTC.

This chain joins TRBV30 and TRBJ2-3; the D is unclear. This CDR3 has 16 residues. Trimming stripped 0 bases from V and 6 bases from J, with 19 bases between. Germline CDR1 GTSNPN, CDR2 SVGIG (reference sequence). In nucleotides, the CDR3 is TGTGCCTGGAGTGTACAAGGTCCCCTGGCAATGGATACGCAGTATTTT. Its protein is CAWSVQGPLAMDTQYF.

The chain has TRBV29-1 and TRBJ2-2, with TRBD2 identical over 8 bases. This CDR3 region has 12 residues. Per the germline V gene, CDR1 is SQVTM and CDR2 is ANQGSEA. Unmatched junction bases numbered 2, after V lost 5 bases and J lost 6 bases. The CDR3 reads CSVREGAGELFF. CDR3 bases: TGCAGCGTTCGGGAGGGAGCCGGGGAGCTGTTTTTT.

This rearrangement joins TRBV6-4 to TRBJ2-3, with D tentatively TRBD1 or TRBD2 (6 bases each). Trimming cost V 0 bases and J 4 bases, with 11 bases left between them. The CDR3 consists of 15 residues. CDR1 and CDR2 (germline): MRHNA, SNTAGT. CDR3 nucleotide sequence: TGTGCCAGCAGTGACTCCCACGGGGGCGCAGATACGCAGTATTTT. It codes for CASSDSHGGADTQYF.

This clone was seen a single time. V and J are TRBV11-1 and TRBJ2-1; 8 bases fit TRBD2. This CDR3 comprises 16 residues. The trim removed 5 bases at V and 8 bases at J, leaving 14 bases unmatched. Germline assignment: CDR1 SGHAT and CDR2 FQDESV (reference sequence). The CDR3 DNA follows: TGTGCCAGCAGCCCACCGGGACTAGGCTTTTCCCATGAGCAGTTCTTC. Protein: CASSPPGLGFSHEQFF.

The chain joins TRBV19 to TRBJ2-5; 8 bases are shared with TRBD1. The CDR3 is 13 residues long. Trimming removed 7 bases from V and 0 bases from J; junction bases left unmatched: 1. From germline, CDR1 is LNHDA and CDR2 SQIVND (reference sequence). CDR3 residues: CASNRGYQETQYF. For the CDR3, the DNA is TGTGCCAGTAACAGGGGGTACCAAGAGACCCAGTACTTC. Variable domain in full (rest from reference TRBV19 and TRBJ2-5): DGGITQSPKYLFRKEGQNVTLSCEQNLNHDAMYWYRQDPGQGLRLIYYSQIVNDFQKGDIAEGYSVSREKKESFPLTVTSAQKNPTAFYLCASNRGYQETQYFGPGTRLLVL.

This chain connects TRBV19 to TRBJ2-7, with TRBD1 as a possible D gene (5 bases). Germline-derived CDR1 and CDR2 are LNHDA and SQIVND (reference sequence). V was clipped by 5 bases and J by 3 bases, with 11 bases between them. There are 13 residues in the CDR3. CDR3: CASSLGHNYEQYF. The CDR3 DNA is TGTGCCAGTAGTCTAGGACATAACTACGAGCAGTACTTC.

This chain's CDR3 is CASSEPGLAVYEQYF. DNA of the CDR3: TGTGCCAGCAGTGAACCGGGATTAGCGGTCTACGAGCAGTACTTC. The chain couples TRBV6-1 to TRBJ2-7; tentatively, D is TRBD2 (6 bases). The CDR3 spans 15 residues. Germline values: CDR1 MNHNS, CDR2 SASEGT. V was cut by 2 bases and J by 3 bases, with 14 bases left in between.

The chain combines TRBV28 with TRBJ2-4, with 7 bases fitting TRBD1. Germline V gives CDR1 MDHEN, CDR2 SYDVKM. J was trimmed by 6 bases and V by 6 bases; bases with no gene match: 5. There are 13 residues in the CDR3. CDR3 loop: CASSRAGGNIQYF. The DNA for the CDR3 is TGTGCCAGCAGCCGCGCAGGGGGAAACATTCAGTACTTC.

This clone has only one observation. The chain employs TRBV29-1 and TRBJ2-1; perhaps TRBD1 as D (5 bases). The V and J ends lost 3 bases and 5 bases respectively, with 14 bases between them. The CDR3 runs 14 residues. Germline CDR1 is SQVTM and CDR2 is ANQGSEA. The CDR3 DNA reads as TGCAGCGTTGATCGGACAAGCGTGAACAATGAGCAGTTCTTC. It codes for CSVDRTSVNNEQFF.

The chain is built from TRBV2 and TRBJ1-1; no clear D gene. V was trimmed by 5 bases and J by 2 bases, leaving 9 bases between them. The CDR3 consists of 13 residues. CDR1 is SNHLY, CDR2 FYNNEI, per germline. Written as DNA, the CDR3 is TGTGCCAGCAGTCCCACGGTAAACACTGAAGCTTTCTTT. It is translated as CASSPTVNTEAFF.

In its sample, this clone was seen a few times. The chain combines TRBV2 with TRBJ2-3; possible D gene TRBD2, 5 bases. Germline CDR1 and CDR2: SNHLY and FYNNEI. CDR3 length: 14 amino acids. Deletions cut 2 bases from V and 0 bases from J, with 6 bases between. The CDR3 nucleotides read TGTGCCAGCAGTGAATCGGGGAGCACAGATACGCAGTATTTT. Its translation is CASSESGSTDTQYF.

The V call is TRBV5-1, the J call TRBJ2-7, with D perhaps TRBD2 (6 bases). Germline V gives CDR1 SGHRS, CDR2 YFSETQ. The CDR3 has 14 amino acids. The germline V and J ends were trimmed by 1 base and 5 bases, with 13 bases remaining between them. The CDR3 sequence: CASSLFGGLDEQYF. CDR3 coding DNA: TGCGCCAGCAGCTTGTTTGGAGGGCTAGACGAGCAGTACTTC.

The chain combines TRBV5-1 with TRBJ1-6, with 7 bases aligning to TRBD1. Germline values: CDR1 SGHRS, CDR2 YFSETQ. The trim removed 4 bases at V and 5 bases at J, leaving 6 bases unmatched. CDR3 length: 15 residues. DNA for the CDR3: TGCGCCAGCAGCGGCCAACAGGGGAATAATTCACCCCTCCACTTT. It translates to CASSGQQGNNSPLHF. Based on the CDR3 plus reference TRBV5-1 and TRBJ1-6, the full variable domain is KAGVTQTPRYLIKTRGQQVTLSCSPISGHRSVSWYQQTPGQGLQFLFEYFSETQRNKGNFPGRFSGRQFSNSRSEMNVSTLELGDSALYLCASSGQQGNNSPLHFGNGTRLTVT.

This chain connects TRBV10-1 to TRBJ2-7; D is unresolved. The CDR3 is 12 amino acids. The germline gives CDR1 WNHNN, CDR2 SYGVQD (reference sequence). V dropped 3 bases and J dropped 5 bases, with 8 bases sitting between them. The CDR3 sequence: CASSEDAHEQYF. In DNA form, the CDR3 reads TGCGCCAGCAGTGAAGACGCCCACGAGCAGTACTTC.

In its sample, this clone was seen a few times. This rearrangement joins TRBV28 to TRBJ2-7; TRBD2 agrees at 12 bases. The CDR3 has 16 residues. The ends lost 5 bases at V and 2 bases at J; junction bases unmatched: 7. CDR1 is MDHEN, CDR2 SYDVKM, per germline. CDR3 in DNA: TGTGCCAGCAGTCTAGAACTAGCGGGAGGCCCCTACGAGCAGTACTTC. Protein: CASSLELAGGPYEQYF.

The rearrangement joins TRBV5-1 to TRBJ1-1, with D perhaps matching TRBD1 (5 bases). The ends were cut back, 0 bases at V and 4 bases at J, with 10 bases in the middle. CDR1 is SGHRS, CDR2 YFSETQ, per germline. The CDR3 length is 14 residues. The CDR3 sequence is CASSLATVSTEAFF. The DNA for the CDR3 is TGCGCCAGCAGCTTGGCGACAGTGAGCACTGAAGCTTTCTTT.

The chain links TRBV29-1 to TRBJ2-5, with D unclear. V was cut by 6 bases and J by 1 base, with 9 bases left in between. Germline V gene data show CDR1 as SQVTM and CDR2 as ANQGSEA. CDR3 size: 12 residues. Written as DNA, the CDR3 is TGCAGCGTGGTACAGTTCCAAGAGACCCAGTACTTC. Translation gives CSVVQFQETQYF. Together with reference TRBV29-1 and TRBJ2-5, the CDR3 gives the full variable domain: SAVISQKPSRDICQRGTSLTIQCQVDSQVTMMFWYRQQPGQSLTLIATANQGSEATYESGFVIDKFPISRPNLTFSTLTVSNMSPEDSSIYLCSVVQFQETQYFGPGTRLLVL.

A few counts support this clone. The gene calls are TRBV23-1 and TRBJ1-2; a possible D gene is TRBD1 (5 bases). TRBV23-1 is an ORF, with its function uncertain. CDR3 size: 14 residues. Trimming shortened V by 6 bases and J by 0 bases, and 11 bases separated the two germline ends. The CDR3 coding sequence is TGCGCCAGCAGATCGACAGCATCTAACTATGGCTACACCTTC. Translation gives CASRSTASNYGYTF.

The chain has TRBV18 and TRBJ2-3; D is possibly TRBD2 (6 bases). The ends were cut back, 3 bases at V and 0 bases at J, with 13 bases in the middle. This CDR3 is 16 amino acids long. Germline V lookup: CDR1 KGHSH, CDR2 LQKENI. As DNA, the CDR3 is TGTGCCAGCTCACCCCTTTCGGGGACTAGCACAGATACGCAGTATTTT. Translation gives CASSPLSGTSTDTQYF.

The rearrangement joins TRBV6-5 to TRBJ1-5; D perhaps matches TRBD1 (6 bases). Trimming shortened V by 6 bases and J by 4 bases, and 13 bases separated the two germline ends. The CDR3 runs to 14 residues. Germline V gene data show CDR1 as MNHEY and CDR2 as SVGAGI. The CDR3 loop reads CASRQTGRNQPQHF. The CDR3 coding sequence is TGTGCCAGCAGACAGACAGGAAGGAATCAGCCCCAGCATTTT.